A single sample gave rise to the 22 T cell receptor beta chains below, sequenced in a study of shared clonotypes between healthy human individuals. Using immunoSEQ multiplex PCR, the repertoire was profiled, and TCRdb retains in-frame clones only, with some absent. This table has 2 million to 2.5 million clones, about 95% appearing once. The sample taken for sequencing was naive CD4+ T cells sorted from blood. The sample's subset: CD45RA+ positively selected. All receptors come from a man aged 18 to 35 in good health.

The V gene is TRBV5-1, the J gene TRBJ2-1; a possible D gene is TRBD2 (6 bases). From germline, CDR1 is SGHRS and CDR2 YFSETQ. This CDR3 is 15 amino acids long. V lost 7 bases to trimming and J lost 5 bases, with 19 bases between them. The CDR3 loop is CASGLGGPPDNEQFF. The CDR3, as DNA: TGCGCCAGCGGTCTCGGAGGGCCCCCAGACAATGAGCAGTTCTTC.

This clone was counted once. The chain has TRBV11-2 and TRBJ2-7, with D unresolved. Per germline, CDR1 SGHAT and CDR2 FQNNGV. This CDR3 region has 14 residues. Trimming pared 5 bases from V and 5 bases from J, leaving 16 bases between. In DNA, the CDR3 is TGTGCCAGCAGCCCCCAGTGGCGAAGGGACGAGCAGTACTTC. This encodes CASSPQWRRDEQYF.

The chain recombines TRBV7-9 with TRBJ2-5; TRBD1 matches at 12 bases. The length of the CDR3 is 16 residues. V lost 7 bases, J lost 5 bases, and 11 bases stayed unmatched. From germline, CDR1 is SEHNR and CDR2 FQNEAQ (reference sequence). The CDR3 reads CASTHYRDRGLETQYF. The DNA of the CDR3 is TGTGCCAGCACCCATTACCGGGACAGGGGGCTGGAGACCCAGTACTTC.

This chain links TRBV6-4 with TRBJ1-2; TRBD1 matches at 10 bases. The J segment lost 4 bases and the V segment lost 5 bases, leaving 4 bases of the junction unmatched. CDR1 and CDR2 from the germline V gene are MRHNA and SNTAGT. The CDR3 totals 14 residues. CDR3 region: CASSPGTGVYGYTF. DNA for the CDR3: TGTGCCAGCAGTCCCGGGACAGGGGTCTATGGCTACACCTTC.

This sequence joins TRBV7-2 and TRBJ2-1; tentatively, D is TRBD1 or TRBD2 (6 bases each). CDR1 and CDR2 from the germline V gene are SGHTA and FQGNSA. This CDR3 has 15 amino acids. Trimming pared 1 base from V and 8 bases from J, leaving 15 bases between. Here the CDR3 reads CASSLGGGGSYEQFF. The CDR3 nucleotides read TGTGCCAGCAGCTTAGGAGGGGGAGGAAGCTATGAGCAGTTCTTC.

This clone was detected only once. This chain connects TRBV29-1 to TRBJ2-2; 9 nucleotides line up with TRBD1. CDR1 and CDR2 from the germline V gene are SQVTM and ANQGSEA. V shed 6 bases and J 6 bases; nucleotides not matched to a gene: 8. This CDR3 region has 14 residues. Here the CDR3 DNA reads TGCAGCGTGGCCAGGGACAGGGCCGCCGGGGAGCTGTTTTTT. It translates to CSVARDRAAGELFF.

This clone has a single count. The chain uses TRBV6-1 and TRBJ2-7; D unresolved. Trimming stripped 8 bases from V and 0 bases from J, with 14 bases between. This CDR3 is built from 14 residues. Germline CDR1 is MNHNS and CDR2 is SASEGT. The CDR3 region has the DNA TGTGCCAGCGCCCCTCACAGTATCTCCTACGAGCAGTACTTC. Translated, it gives CASAPHSISYEQYF.

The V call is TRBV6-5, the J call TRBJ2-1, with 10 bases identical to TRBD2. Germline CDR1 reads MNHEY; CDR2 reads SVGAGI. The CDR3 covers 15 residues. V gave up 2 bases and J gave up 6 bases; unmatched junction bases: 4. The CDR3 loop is CASSYRGLASNEQFF. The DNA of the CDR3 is TGTGCCAGCAGTTACCGGGGACTAGCGAGCAATGAGCAGTTCTTC.

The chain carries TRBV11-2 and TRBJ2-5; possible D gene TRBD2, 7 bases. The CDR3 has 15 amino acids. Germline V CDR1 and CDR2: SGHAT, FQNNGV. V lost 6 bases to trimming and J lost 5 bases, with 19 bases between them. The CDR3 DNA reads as TGTGCCAGCAGACCCGGAGGGGGGGGCTTGGAGACCCAGTACTTC. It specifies CASRPGGGGLETQYF.

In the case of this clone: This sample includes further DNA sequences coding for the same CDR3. The CDR3 DNA is TGTGCCAGCAGCTTAGGCGGGACTGAGCAGTTCTTC. This codes for CASSLGGTEQFF. This chain links TRBV7-2 with TRBJ2-1; D possibly corresponds to TRBD2 (6 bases). The CDR3 length is 12 residues. V lost 1 base and J 9 bases, leaving 7 bases between the germline ends. The germline CDR1 and CDR2 sequences are SGHTA and FQGNSA. Full variable domain (rest looked up from reference TRBV7-2 and TRBJ2-1): GAGVSQSPSNKVTEKGKDVELRCDPISGHTALYWYRQSLGQGLEFLIYFQGNSAPDKSGLPSDRFSAERTGGSVSTLTIQRTQQEDSAVYLCASSLGGTEQFFGPGTRLTVL.

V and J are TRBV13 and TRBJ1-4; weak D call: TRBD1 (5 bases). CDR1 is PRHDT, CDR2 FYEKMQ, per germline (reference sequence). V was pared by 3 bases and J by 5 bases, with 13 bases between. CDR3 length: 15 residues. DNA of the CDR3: TGTGCCAGCAGCTTTTCCGGCAGGGTGAATGAAAAACTGTTTTTT. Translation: CASSFSGRVNEKLFF.

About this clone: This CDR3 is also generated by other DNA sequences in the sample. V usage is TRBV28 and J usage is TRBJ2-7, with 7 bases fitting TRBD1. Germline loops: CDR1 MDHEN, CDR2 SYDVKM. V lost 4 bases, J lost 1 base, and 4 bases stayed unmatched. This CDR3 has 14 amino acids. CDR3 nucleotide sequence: TGTGCCAGCAGTTCGGGACAGCAGTCCTACGAGCAGTACTTC. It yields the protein CASSSGQQSYEQYF.

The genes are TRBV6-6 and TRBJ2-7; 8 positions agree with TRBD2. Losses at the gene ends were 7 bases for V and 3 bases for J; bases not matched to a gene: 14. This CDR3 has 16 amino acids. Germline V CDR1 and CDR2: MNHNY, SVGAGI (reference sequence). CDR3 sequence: CASTPGAGGDLYEQYF. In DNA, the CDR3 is TGTGCCAGCACCCCCGGGGCGGGGGGCGACCTCTACGAGCAGTACTTC.

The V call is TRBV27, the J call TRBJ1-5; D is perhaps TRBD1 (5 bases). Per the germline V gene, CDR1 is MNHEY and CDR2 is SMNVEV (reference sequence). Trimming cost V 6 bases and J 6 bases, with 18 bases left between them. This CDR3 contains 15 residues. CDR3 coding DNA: TGTGCCAGCAGCCGCTCCGGGCCAGGGACTCAGCCCCAGCATTTT. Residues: CASSRSGPGTQPQHF.

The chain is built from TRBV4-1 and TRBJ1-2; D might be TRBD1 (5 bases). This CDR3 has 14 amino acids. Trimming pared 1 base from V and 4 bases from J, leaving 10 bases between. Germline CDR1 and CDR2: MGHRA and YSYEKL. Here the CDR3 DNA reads TGCGCCAGCAGCCAAGGTCCAGGGATCTATGGCTACACCTTC. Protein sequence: CASSQGPGIYGYTF.

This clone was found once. Here the CDR3 reads CATSIEQGGAGGTQYF. For the CDR3, the DNA is TGTGCCACCAGCATCGAACAGGGGGGCGCGGGTGGTACGCAGTATTTT. The chain links TRBV15 to TRBJ2-3, with TRBD1 matching 8 bases. Per the germline V gene, CDR1 is LNHNV and CDR2 is YYDKDF (reference sequence). The trim removed 4 bases at V and 8 bases at J, leaving 14 bases unmatched. The CDR3 is 16 residues long.

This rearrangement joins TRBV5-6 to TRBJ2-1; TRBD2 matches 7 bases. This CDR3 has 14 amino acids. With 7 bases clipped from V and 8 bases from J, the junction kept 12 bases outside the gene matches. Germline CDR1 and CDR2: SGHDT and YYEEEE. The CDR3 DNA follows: TGTGCCAGCGGACGAAGCGGGAACCCCCATGAGCAGTTCTTC. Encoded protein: CASGRSGNPHEQFF.

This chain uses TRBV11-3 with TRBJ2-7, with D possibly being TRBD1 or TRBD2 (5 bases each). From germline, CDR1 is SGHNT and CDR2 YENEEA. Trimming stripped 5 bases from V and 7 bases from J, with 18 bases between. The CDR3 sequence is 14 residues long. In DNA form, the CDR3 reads TGTGCCAGCAGCAAGTTAAGGGGTACGGGGGAGCAGTACTTC. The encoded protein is CASSKLRGTGEQYF. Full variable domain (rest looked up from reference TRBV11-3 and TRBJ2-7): EAGVVQSPRYKIIEKKQPVAFWCNPISGHNTLYWYLQNLGQGPELLIRYENEEAVDDSQLPKDRFSAERLKGVDSTLKIQPAELGDSAVYLCASSKLRGTGEQYFGPGTRLTVT.

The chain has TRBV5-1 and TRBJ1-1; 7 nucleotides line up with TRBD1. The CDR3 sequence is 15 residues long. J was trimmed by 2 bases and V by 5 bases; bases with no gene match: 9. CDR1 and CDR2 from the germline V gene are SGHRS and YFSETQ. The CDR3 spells CASSRGTELNTEAFF. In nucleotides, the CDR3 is TGCGCCAGCAGTCGTGGGACAGAACTTAACACTGAAGCTTTCTTT.

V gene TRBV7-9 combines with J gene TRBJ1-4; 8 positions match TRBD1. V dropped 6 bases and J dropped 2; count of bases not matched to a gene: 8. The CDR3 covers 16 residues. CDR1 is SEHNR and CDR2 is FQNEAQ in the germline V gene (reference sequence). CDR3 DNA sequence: TGTGCCAGCAGACACGGACAGGGTGATACTAATGAAAAACTGTTTTTT. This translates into CASRHGQGDTNEKLFF.

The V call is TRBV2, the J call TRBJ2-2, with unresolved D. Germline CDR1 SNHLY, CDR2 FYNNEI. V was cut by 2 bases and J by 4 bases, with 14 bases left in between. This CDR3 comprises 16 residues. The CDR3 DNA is TGTGCCAGCAGTGAATTAACTCCCCTAGGCACCGGGGAGCTGTTTTTT. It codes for CASSELTPLGTGELFF.

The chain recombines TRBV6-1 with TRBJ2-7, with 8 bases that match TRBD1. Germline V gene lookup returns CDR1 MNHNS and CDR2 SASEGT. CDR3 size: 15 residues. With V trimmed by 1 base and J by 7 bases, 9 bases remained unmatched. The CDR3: CASSEVVDRVGEQYF. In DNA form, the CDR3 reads TGTGCCAGCAGTGAAGTCGTGGACAGGGTCGGGGAGCAGTACTTC.